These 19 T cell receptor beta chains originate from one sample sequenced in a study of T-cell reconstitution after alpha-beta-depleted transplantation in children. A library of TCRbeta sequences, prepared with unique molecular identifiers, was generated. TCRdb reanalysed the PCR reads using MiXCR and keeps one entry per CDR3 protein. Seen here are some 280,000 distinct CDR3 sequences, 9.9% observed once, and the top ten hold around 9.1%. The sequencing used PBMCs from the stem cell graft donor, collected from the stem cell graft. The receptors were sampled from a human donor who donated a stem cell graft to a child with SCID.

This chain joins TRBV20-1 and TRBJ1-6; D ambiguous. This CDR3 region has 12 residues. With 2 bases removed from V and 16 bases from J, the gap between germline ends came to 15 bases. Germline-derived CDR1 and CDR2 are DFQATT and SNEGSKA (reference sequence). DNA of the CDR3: TGCAGTGCTAGACCCGAGGAGGGTCCTCTCCACTTT. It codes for CSARPEEGPLHF.

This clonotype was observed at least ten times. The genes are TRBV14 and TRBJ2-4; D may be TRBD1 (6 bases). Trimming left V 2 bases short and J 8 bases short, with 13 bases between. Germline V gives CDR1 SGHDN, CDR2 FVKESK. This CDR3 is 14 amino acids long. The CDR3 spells CASSQTDRSDIQYF. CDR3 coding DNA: TGTGCCAGCAGCCAAACGGACAGATCGGACATTCAGTACTTC.

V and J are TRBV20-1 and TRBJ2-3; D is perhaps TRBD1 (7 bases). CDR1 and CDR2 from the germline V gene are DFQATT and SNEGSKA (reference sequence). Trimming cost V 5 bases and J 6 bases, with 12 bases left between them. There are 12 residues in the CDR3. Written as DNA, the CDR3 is TGCAGTGCTCGGAGGGGGCGGGATACGCAGTATTTT. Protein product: CSARRGRDTQYF.

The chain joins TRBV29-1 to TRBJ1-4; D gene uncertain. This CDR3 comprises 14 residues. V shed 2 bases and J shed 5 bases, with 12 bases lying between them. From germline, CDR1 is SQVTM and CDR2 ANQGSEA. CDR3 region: CSVESVNHNEKLFF. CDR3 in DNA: TGCAGCGTTGAATCTGTAAATCACAATGAAAAACTGTTTTTT.

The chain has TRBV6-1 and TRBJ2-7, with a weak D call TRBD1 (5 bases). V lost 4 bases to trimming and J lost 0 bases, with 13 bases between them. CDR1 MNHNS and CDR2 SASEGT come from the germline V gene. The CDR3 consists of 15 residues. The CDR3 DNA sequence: TGTGCCAGCAGTGGACAGTGGCCGAGCTCCTACGAGCAGTACTTC. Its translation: CASSGQWPSSYEQYF.

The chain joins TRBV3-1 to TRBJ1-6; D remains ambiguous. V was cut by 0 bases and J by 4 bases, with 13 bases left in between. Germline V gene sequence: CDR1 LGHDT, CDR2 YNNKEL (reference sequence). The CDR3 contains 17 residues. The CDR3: CASSQEYPALYNSPLHF. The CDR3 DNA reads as TGTGCCAGCAGCCAAGAATACCCCGCCTTGTATAATTCACCCCTCCACTTT.

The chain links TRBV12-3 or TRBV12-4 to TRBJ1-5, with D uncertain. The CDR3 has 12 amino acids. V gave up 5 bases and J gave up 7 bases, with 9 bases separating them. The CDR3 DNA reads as TGTGCCAGCAGTCCCGGGTTCCAGCCCCAGCATTTT. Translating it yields CASSPGFQPQHF.

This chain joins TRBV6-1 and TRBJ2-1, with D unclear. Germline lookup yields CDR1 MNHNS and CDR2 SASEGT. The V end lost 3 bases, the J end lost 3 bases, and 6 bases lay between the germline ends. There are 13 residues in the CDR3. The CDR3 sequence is CASSDSLYNEQFF. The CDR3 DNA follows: TGTGCCAGCAGTGATAGCCTCTACAATGAGCAGTTCTTC.

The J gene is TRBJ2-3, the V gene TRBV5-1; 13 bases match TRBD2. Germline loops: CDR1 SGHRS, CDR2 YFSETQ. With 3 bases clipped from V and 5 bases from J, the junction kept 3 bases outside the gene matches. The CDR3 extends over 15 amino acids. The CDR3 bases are TGCGCCAGCAGCTCCGGACTAGCGGGGGAAGATACGCAGTATTTT. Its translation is CASSSGLAGEDTQYF.

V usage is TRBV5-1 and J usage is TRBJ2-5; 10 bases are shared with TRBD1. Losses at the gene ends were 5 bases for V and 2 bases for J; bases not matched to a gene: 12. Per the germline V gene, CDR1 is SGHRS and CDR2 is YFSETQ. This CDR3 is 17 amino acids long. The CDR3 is CASRVGLRQGAQETQYF. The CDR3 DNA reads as TGCGCCAGCAGGGTGGGCCTTAGACAGGGGGCTCAAGAGACCCAGTACTTC.

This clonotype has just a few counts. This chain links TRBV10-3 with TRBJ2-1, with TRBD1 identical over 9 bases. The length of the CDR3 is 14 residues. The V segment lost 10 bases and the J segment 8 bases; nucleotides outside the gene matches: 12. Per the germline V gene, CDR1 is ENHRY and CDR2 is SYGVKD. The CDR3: CATKDRGDQDEQFF. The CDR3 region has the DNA TGTGCCACCAAGGACAGGGGCGACCAAGATGAGCAGTTCTTC.

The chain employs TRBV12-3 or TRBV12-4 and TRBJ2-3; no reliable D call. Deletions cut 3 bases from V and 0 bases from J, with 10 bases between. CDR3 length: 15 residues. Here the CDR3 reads CASSFVALSTDTQYF. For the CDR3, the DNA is TGTGCCAGCAGTTTTGTCGCCCTGAGCACAGATACGCAGTATTTT.

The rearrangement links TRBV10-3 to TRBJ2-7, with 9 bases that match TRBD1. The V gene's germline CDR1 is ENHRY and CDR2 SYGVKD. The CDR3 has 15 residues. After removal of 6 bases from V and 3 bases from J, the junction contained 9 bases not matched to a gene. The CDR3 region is CAIRERQGVNYEQYF. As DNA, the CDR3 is TGTGCCATCAGGGAAAGACAGGGGGTTAACTACGAGCAGTACTTC.

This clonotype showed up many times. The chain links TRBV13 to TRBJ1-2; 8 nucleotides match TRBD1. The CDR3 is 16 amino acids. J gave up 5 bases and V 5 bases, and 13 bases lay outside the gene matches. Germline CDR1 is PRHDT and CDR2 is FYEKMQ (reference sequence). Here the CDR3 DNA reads TGTGCCAGCAGCCTCAGGGGGCCCGCTGAAGTATATGGCTACACCTTC. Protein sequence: CASSLRGPAEVYGYTF.

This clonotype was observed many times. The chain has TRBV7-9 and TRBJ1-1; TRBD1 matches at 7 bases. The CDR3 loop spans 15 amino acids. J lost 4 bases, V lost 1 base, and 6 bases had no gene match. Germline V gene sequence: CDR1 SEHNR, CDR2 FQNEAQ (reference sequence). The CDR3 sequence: CASSLVSGGITEAFF. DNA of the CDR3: TGTGCCAGCAGCTTAGTGTCAGGGGGGATCACTGAAGCTTTCTTT.

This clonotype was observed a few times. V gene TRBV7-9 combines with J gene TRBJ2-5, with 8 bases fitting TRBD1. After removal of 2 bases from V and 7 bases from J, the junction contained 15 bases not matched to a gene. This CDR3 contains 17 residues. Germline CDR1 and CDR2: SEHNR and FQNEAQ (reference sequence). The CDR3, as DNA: TGTGCCAGCAGCTTACTTACGTTGGGACAGGAGAACGGGACCCAGTACTTC. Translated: CASSLLTLGQENGTQYF.

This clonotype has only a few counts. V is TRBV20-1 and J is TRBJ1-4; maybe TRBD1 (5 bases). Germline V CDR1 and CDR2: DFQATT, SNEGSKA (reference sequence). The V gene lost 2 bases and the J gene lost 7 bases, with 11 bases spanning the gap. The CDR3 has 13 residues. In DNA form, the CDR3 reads TGCAGTGCTAGATACTTGAGGGGTGAAAAACTGTTTTTT. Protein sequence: CSARYLRGEKLFF.

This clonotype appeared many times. Written as DNA, the CDR3 is TGTGCCAGCAGTTGGACCGGGACCTACGAGCAGTACTTC. Encoded protein: CASSWTGTYEQYF. The rearrangement joins TRBV6-2 or TRBV6-3 to TRBJ2-7; possible D gene TRBD2, 5 bases. This CDR3 spans 13 amino acids. V lost 4 bases to trimming and J lost 2 bases, with 9 bases between them. In germline, CDR1 is MNHEY, CDR2 SVGEGT.

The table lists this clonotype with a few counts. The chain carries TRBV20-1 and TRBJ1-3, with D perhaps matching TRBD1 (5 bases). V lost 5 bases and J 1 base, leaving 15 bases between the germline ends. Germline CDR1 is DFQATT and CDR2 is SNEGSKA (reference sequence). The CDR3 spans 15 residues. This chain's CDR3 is CSAEDGGGSGNTIYF. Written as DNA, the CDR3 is TGCAGTGCTGAAGACGGGGGGGGTTCTGGAAACACCATATATTTT.